This T cell receptor (beta chain) is from a study of regulatory T cells in long-lasting Graves disease. For TCR beta, libraries came from iRepertoire HTBI primers and Arm-PCR of CDR3 regions. MiXCR was run by TCRdb on the multiplex PCR reads, yielding one entry per CDR3 protein. The sample includes about 240,000 distinct CDR3 sequences, 20% of them seen just once. Sample time point: newly diagnosed GD, antithyroid drugs for less than 3 months. Researchers made the TCR library from RNA that was extracted from PBMCs. This clonotype was seen repeatedly, ten times or more. The antigen remains unidentified. Whole-study findings and limits: Patients with persistent disease showed a bias toward TRBV28, TRBJ1-2 and TRBJ2-5.

Germline CDR1 MNHNS, CDR2 SASEGT. V was pared by 7 bases and J by 4 bases, with 14 bases between. The CDR3 contains 13 residues. This chain links TRBV6-1 with TRBJ2-7, with D perhaps TRBD1 (5 bases). Specimen: peripheral blood mononuclear cells (PBMCs), collected at new diagnosis, from a patient treated with antithyroid drugs. This receptor was identified in a female donor with Graves disease. The CDR3 nucleotides read TGTGCCAGCATGGACACGGAAACATACGAGCAGTACTTC. Translating gives CASMDTETYEQYF.